This is a list of T cell receptor beta chains from one sample in a study of blood T cell repertoires in COVID-19. The method was immunoSEQ multiplex PCR; TCRdb's version includes in-frame clones alone and lacks a portion of them. The sample lists some 160,000 clones; approximately 80% were seen once. Sequenced sample: peripheral blood. These receptors were obtained from a woman of 80 years or more with acute or convalescent COVID-19. Each CDR3 is given without its conserved first and last residue. Fields, in order: clone size, V gene, CDR3 protein. Some rows have no size entry. The others give once, few or many, or a class for an expanded clone.

-	TRBV28	ASSLLGDTQY
-	TRBV19	ASSSSGLAGVPDTQY
-	TRBV19	ASSIGNRVNTEAF
once	TRBV7-8	ASSDQGARSPLH
-	TRBV28	ASNSVAGTEAF
-	TRBV6-6	ASSSGQGWTEAF
-	TRBV11-2	ASSHTDTQY
-	TRBV12-3/TRBV12-4	ASTRGNSPLH
-	TRBV9	ASSVGGPSSYNEQF
-	TRBV28	ASSTTGTGNYEQY
-	TRBV7-9	ASSLHSTNEKLF
once	TRBV28	ASSVAGTGANQPQH
few	TRBV30	AWRETSGAGYNEQF
few	TRBV13	ASSSSGTGAYNEQF
-	TRBV5-1	ASSFSGDTYEQY
-	TRBV4-1	ASSQALGQGIYEQY
-	TRBV18	ASSPQGQGRQPQH
-	TRBV6-2/TRBV6-3	ASSPRTSGIETQY
-	TRBV5-1	ASSHYSEVAGNTIY
-	TRBV10-1	ASSQDLNTEAF
-	TRBV2	ASSARVISNQPQH
-	TRBV2	ASTLLVSYEQY
-	TRBV28	ASRPGQGGPDTQY
-	TRBV4-2	ASSQGLAYNEQF
-	TRBV30	AWSVGPGTNTGELF
-	TRBV28	ASSPPATGRNEQF
-	TRBV6-5	ASSKGQTNEKLF
-	TRBV19	ASSDPGQGSYEQY
few	TRBV9	ASSPSSGNYEQY
few	TRBV25-1	ASRRENYGYT
-	TRBV30	AWKADRLQETQY
-	TRBV6-6	ASRDRESMRGYQH
-	TRBV5-5	ASSLALNQGSYEQY
-	TRBV18	ASSPDTNTEAF
-	TRBV7-2	ASSFSGVLTDTQY
few	TRBV2	ASSDGVYGYT
-	TRBV28	ASTDSGTDTQY
-	TRBV4-1	ASSQDFRRSTEAF
-	TRBV5-6	ASSPLRSPDTQY
-	TRBV2	ASSGQGGNQPQH
-	TRBV6-5	ASSPPGGSGYT
-	TRBV5-1	ASSQGQLSFGELF
-	TRBV7-2	ASSLSPLLNTEAF
-	TRBV12-5	ASGSNYEQY
-	TRBV19	ASRGGDPTEAF
-	TRBV2	ASDSGRGSEQY
-	TRBV9	ASSVELVAPHEQY
once	TRBV19	ASRAVGGNSNQPQH
few	TRBV21-1	ASSLLKREAHEQY
-	TRBV5-1	ASSLGGSSNQPQH
-	TRBV4-2	ASSQGSGETGELF